A single sample is the source of the 26 T cell receptor beta chains below, sequenced in a study of shared T cell receptors in the human thymus (dated by TCRdb to the early 2020s). The library relied on the immunoSEQ multiplex PCR assay. The clones in this table, taken by TCRdb from immuneACCESS, are in-frame only. Not every clone is retained; where verified, under half of the shortfall comes from an unresolved V gene, and the cause of the rest is unknown. The sample includes 630,000 or so clones, with 70% to 90% observed a single time. In total, the top ten clones hold under 0.01% of the sample. These data were also reused for a study on human thymus T cells.

Specimen: thymocytes. These receptors were obtained from a boy in the first two years of life with a congenital heart defect. Donor details come from another sample of the same person, matched by shared clones.

The CDR3 region has the DNA TGTGCCAGCAGCATAAAACCGGGACTAAAAAATGAGCAGTTCTTC. Its protein product is CASSIKPGLKNEQFF. The rearrangement links TRBV7-6 to TRBJ2-1, with TRBD2 identical over 7 bases. Germline CDR1 and CDR2: SGHVS and FNYEAQ. The CDR3 length is 15 residues. V was pared by 5 bases and J by 7 bases, with 11 bases of the junction left unmatched.

This clone has more than one count but fewer than ten. The gene calls are TRBV19 and TRBJ2-6; D is uncertain. The CDR3 has 16 residues. The germline CDR1 and CDR2 sequences are LNHDA and SQIVND (reference sequence). V was cut by 2 bases and J by 0 bases, with 8 bases left in between. CDR3 amino acids: CASSIFISSGANVLTF. The CDR3 DNA reads as TGTGCCAGTAGTATATTTATCAGCTCTGGGGCCAACGTCCTGACTTTC. Filled out from reference TRBV19 and TRBJ2-6, the complete variable domain reads DGGITQSPKYLFRKEGQNVTLSCEQNLNHDAMYWYRQDPGQGLRLIYYSQIVNDFQKGDIAEGYSVSREKKESFPLTVTSAQKNPTAFYLCASSIFISSGANVLTFGAGSRLTVL.

The J gene is TRBJ1-3, the V gene TRBV6-5; perhaps TRBD1 as D (6 bases). Per germline, CDR1 MNHEY and CDR2 SVGAGI. Trimming cost V 4 bases and J 0 bases, with 13 bases left between them. There are 16 residues in the CDR3. The CDR3 sequence is CASSWRTDRSGNTIYF. DNA of the CDR3: TGTGCCAGCAGTTGGAGGACAGACCGCTCTGGAAACACCATATATTTT.

This clone was found a few times. CDR3 nucleotides: TGTGCCAGCTCACCACAGGGGACTAGCTGCGAGCAGTACTTC. This translates into CASSPQGTSCEQYF. The chain joins TRBV18 to TRBJ2-7; 9 bases are shared with TRBD2. Germline-derived CDR1 and CDR2 are KGHSH and LQKENI. V was pared by 1 base and J by 6 bases, with 4 bases of the junction left unmatched. The CDR3 spans 14 residues.

This clone was seen only once. The chain links TRBV29-1 to TRBJ2-3; no reliable D call. This CDR3 spans 12 amino acids. The germline V and J ends were trimmed by 4 bases and 4 bases, with 9 bases remaining between them. From germline, CDR1 is SQVTM and CDR2 ANQGSEA. CDR3 protein: CSVVPAADTQYF. CDR3 sequence (DNA): TGCAGCGTTGTCCCGGCGGCAGATACGCAGTATTTT.

The CDR3 spells CAIRPGRVGDEQFF. The CDR3 bases are TGTGCCATCAGGCCGGGAAGGGTTGGCGATGAGCAGTTCTTC. The chain joins TRBV10-3 to TRBJ2-1; D might be TRBD2 (5 bases). Trimming removed 6 bases from V and 8 bases from J, with 17 bases in between. The CDR3 totals 14 residues. The V gene's germline CDR1 is ENHRY and CDR2 SYGVKD.

The V gene is TRBV18, the J gene TRBJ2-1; 14 nucleotides agree with TRBD2. J was trimmed by 5 bases and V by 8 bases; bases with no gene match: 2. The germline gives CDR1 KGHSH, CDR2 LQKENI. The CDR3 contains 14 residues. CDR3 in amino acids: CASGGLAGDNEQFF. CDR3 sequence (DNA): TGTGCCAGCGGGGGACTAGCGGGGGACAATGAGCAGTTCTTC.

The chain has TRBV7-9 and TRBJ1-1, with D unclear. V was trimmed by 3 bases and J by 0 bases, leaving 8 bases between them. This CDR3 is 14 amino acids long. Per the germline V gene, CDR1 is SEHNR and CDR2 is FQNEAQ (reference sequence). Here the CDR3 reads CASSLIQLNTEAFF. The CDR3 DNA follows: TGTGCCAGCAGCTTGATACAGCTGAACACTGAAGCTTTCTTT.

J is TRBJ2-1 and V is TRBV5-1; the D gene is possibly TRBD2 (6 bases). Germline V gene lookup returns CDR1 SGHRS and CDR2 YFSETQ. The CDR3 sequence is 20 residues long. The V end lost 2 bases, the J end lost 7 bases, and 31 bases lay between the germline ends. CDR3 in amino acids: CASSFSSVPRRRVPLNEQFF. The CDR3 DNA sequence: TGCGCCAGCAGCTTTTCATCCGTCCCCAGGCGGAGGGTACCCTTGAATGAGCAGTTCTTC.

This sequence joins TRBV27 and TRBJ2-4, with 12 bases matching TRBD2. The CDR3 spans 21 residues. Losses at the gene ends were 5 bases for V and 0 bases for J; bases not matched to a gene: 17. Per germline, CDR1 MNHEY and CDR2 SMNVEV (reference sequence). CDR3 in amino acids: CASSPRRTSGIINSAKNIQYF. Here the CDR3 DNA reads TGTGCCAGCAGTCCCCGGAGGACTAGCGGGATTATCAACTCAGCCAAAAACATTCAGTACTTC.

The rearrangement joins TRBV9 to TRBJ1-4; 7 positions agree with TRBD1. The CDR3 has 15 amino acids. CDR1 is SGDLS, CDR2 YYNGEE, per germline. Trimming took 3 bases from V and 3 from J; bases not matched to a gene: 5. CDR3 bases: TGTGCCAGCAGCGAGACAGGGAGGTCTAATGAAAAACTGTTTTTT. Protein product: CASSETGRSNEKLFF. Based on the CDR3 plus reference TRBV9 and TRBJ1-4, the full variable domain is DSGVTQTPKHLITATGQRVTLRCSPRSGDLSVYWYQQSLDQGLQFLIQYYNGEERAKGNILERFSAQQFPDLHSELNLSSLELGDSALYFCASSETGRSNEKLFFGSGTQLSVL.

This chain joins TRBV5-1 and TRBJ2-1; 12 bases agree with TRBD2. In germline, CDR1 is SGHRS, CDR2 YFSETQ. V trimming: 5 bases; J trimming: 8 bases; junction bases outside the gene matches: 8. This CDR3 spans 15 amino acids. Here the CDR3 DNA reads TGCGCCAGCAGACCCGGACTAGCGGGACGGGATGAGCAGTTCTTC. It codes for CASRPGLAGRDEQFF.

The rearrangement links TRBV4-3 to TRBJ2-7; 14 nucleotides match TRBD2. The CDR3 spans 17 residues. Germline V gene sequence: CDR1 LGHNA, CDR2 YSLEER. Unmatched junction bases numbered 10, after V lost 4 bases and J lost 5 bases. CDR3 DNA sequence: TGCGCCAGCAGCCGTAAGCGTCCGGGACTAGCGGGAGACGAGCAGTACTTC. Translated: CASSRKRPGLAGDEQYF.

CDR3 sequence reads: CASSYSSAGGTEAFF. DNA of the CDR3: TGTGCCAGCAGTTACTCGTCTGCAGGGGGCACTGAAGCTTTCTTT. The chain joins TRBV6-5 to TRBJ1-1; 7 bases line up with TRBD1. The CDR3 is made up of 15 amino acids. Germline V gene lookup returns CDR1 MNHEY and CDR2 SVGAGI. Germline trimming cut 0 bases from V and 4 bases from J; bases unmatched to any gene: 5.

The chain employs TRBV5-6 and TRBJ2-1, with 12 bases aligning to TRBD2. Germline V gene sequence: CDR1 SGHDT, CDR2 YYEEEE. CDR3 length equals 17 residues. J lost 6 bases, V lost 3 bases, and 10 bases had no gene match. The CDR3 here is CASSSGLAGTHSNEQFF. CDR3 bases: TGTGCCAGCAGCTCAGGACTAGCGGGGACGCATAGCAATGAGCAGTTCTTC.

This chain joins TRBV6-5 and TRBJ2-1, with D perhaps TRBD2 (5 bases). This CDR3 comprises 13 residues. The V end was cut by 4 bases, the J end by 5 bases, with 9 bases between. Per the germline V gene, CDR1 is MNHEY and CDR2 is SVGAGI. The CDR3: CASSSRGDNEQFF. The CDR3 DNA reads as TGTGCCAGCAGTTCCCGGGGAGACAATGAGCAGTTCTTC.

The genes are TRBV5-4 and TRBJ2-5, with 12 bases lining up with TRBD2. Germline V lookup: CDR1 SGHNT, CDR2 YYREEE (reference sequence). CDR3 length equals 16 residues. V lost 0 bases, J lost 5 bases, and 5 bases stayed unmatched. Here the CDR3 reads CASSLDWTSGVETQYF. Written as DNA, the CDR3 is TGTGCCAGCAGCTTGGATTGGACTAGCGGGGTGGAGACCCAGTACTTC.

This rearrangement joins TRBV11-2 to TRBJ1-4, with unresolved D. This CDR3 comprises 14 residues. Per the germline V gene, CDR1 is SGHAT and CDR2 is FQNNGV. V was trimmed by 5 bases and J by 2 bases, leaving 9 bases between them. The CDR3 nucleotides read TGTGCCAGCAGCCCCGACGGGACTAATGAAAAACTGTTTTTT. Translation: CASSPDGTNEKLFF.

This chain connects TRBV7-9 to TRBJ2-3, with TRBD2 matching 7 bases. J gave up 7 bases and V 1 base, and 17 bases lay outside the gene matches. There are 18 residues in the CDR3. Germline V lookup: CDR1 SEHNR, CDR2 FQNEAQ (reference sequence). CDR3 loop: CASSLEEFGGRRRHTQYF. The CDR3 DNA follows: TGTGCCAGCAGCTTAGAGGAGTTTGGCGGGAGAAGAAGGCATACGCAGTATTTT.

The chain is built from TRBV4-3 and TRBJ1-5; no firm D call. Germline V gene data show CDR1 as LGHNA and CDR2 as YSLEER. The V end was cut by 0 bases, the J end by 4 bases, with 22 bases between. The CDR3 spans 19 residues. The CDR3 here is CASSQEVRNSKAANQPQHF. CDR3 nucleotides: TGCGCCAGCAGCCAAGAAGTACGGAACAGCAAAGCTGCAAATCAGCCCCAGCATTTT.

The chain is built from TRBV6-4 and TRBJ2-6, with TRBD2 as a possible D gene (6 bases). CDR3 length equals 18 residues. CDR1 is MRHNA and CDR2 is SNTAGT in the germline V gene. Trimming cost V 3 bases and J 0 bases, with 15 bases left between them. The CDR3 region has the DNA TGTGCCAGCAGTGAGGGTTGGGAGGCCGACTCTGGGGCCAACGTCCTGACTTTC. Translation: CASSEGWEADSGANVLTF.

J is TRBJ1-2 and V is TRBV5-1; 7 nucleotides agree with TRBD1. The CDR3 consists of 16 residues. V was pared by 4 bases and J by 5 bases, with 14 bases of the junction left unmatched. Germline CDR1 SGHRS, CDR2 YFSETQ. CDR3 nucleotides: TGCGCCAGCAGCCCCCTCAGGACGGACAGGCCTTATGGCTACACCTTC. Translation: CASSPLRTDRPYGYTF.

This rearrangement joins TRBV4-3 to TRBJ2-7, with a possible D match to TRBD1 (5 bases). Trimming took off 2 bases at V and 5 bases at J, with 10 bases between the two ends. The CDR3 runs 13 residues. Germline CDR1 reads LGHNA; CDR2 reads YSLEER. The CDR3 here is CASSQSGRDEQYF. The CDR3 coding sequence is TGCGCCAGCAGCCAATCGGGCAGGGACGAGCAGTACTTC.

The V and J genes are TRBV19 and TRBJ1-1, with a weak D call TRBD1 (6 bases). Germline CDR1 LNHDA, CDR2 SQIVND (reference sequence). The CDR3 is 15 amino acids. Trimming shortened V by 7 bases and J by 5 bases, and 20 bases separated the two germline ends. CDR3 loop: CASTPSHRERTEAFF. The CDR3 DNA reads as TGTGCCAGTACCCCATCACACAGGGAGAGGACTGAAGCTTTCTTT.

The chain is built from TRBV28 and TRBJ1-6; 7 bases are a match to TRBD1. The germline V gene encodes CDR1 MDHEN and CDR2 SYDVKM. CDR3 length: 15 amino acids. The V and J ends lost 5 bases and 7 bases, in that order; junction bases with no gene match: 8. CDR3 sequence: CASSQSGGRNSPLHF. CDR3 DNA sequence: TGTGCCAGCAGTCAATCAGGGGGTAGGAATTCACCCCTCCACTTT.

The genes are TRBV27 and TRBJ2-7; 7 bases fit TRBD2. The CDR3 length is 17 residues. Germline lookup yields CDR1 MNHEY and CDR2 SMNVEV (reference sequence). V shed 5 bases, J shed 4 bases, and the junction held 17 bases outside the gene matches. CDR3: CASSPGGGGVFSYEQYF. The DNA for the CDR3 is TGTGCCAGCAGTCCGGGGGGTGGCGGCGTGTTCTCATACGAGCAGTACTTC.